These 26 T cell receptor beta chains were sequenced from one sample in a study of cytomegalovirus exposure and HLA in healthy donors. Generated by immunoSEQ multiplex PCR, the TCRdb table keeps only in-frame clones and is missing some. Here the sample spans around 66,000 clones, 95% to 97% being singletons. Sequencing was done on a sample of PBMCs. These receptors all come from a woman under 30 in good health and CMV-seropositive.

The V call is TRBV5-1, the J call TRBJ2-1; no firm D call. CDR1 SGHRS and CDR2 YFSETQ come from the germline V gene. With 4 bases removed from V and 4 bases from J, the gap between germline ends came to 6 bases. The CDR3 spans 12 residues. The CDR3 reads CASSPGYNEQFF. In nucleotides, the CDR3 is TGCGCCAGCAGCCCAGGTTACAATGAGCAGTTCTTC.

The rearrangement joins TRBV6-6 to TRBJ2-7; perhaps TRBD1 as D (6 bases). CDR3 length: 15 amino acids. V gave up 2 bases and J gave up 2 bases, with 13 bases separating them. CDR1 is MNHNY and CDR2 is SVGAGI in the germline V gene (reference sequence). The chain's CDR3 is CASSYPVQGTYEQYF. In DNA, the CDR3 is TGTGCCAGCAGTTACCCAGTACAGGGAACCTACGAGCAGTACTTC.

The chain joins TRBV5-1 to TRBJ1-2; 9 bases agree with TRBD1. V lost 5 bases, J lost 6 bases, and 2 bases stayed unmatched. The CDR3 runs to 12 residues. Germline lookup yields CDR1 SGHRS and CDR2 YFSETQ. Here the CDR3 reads CASRDRGNGYTF. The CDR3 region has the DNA TGCGCCAGCAGGGACAGGGGTAATGGCTACACCTTC.

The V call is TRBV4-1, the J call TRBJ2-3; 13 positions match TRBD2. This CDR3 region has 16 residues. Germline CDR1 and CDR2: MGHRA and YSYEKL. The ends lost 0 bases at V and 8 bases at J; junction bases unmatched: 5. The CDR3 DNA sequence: TGCGCCAGCAGCCAAGATGAAGGACTAGCGGGAGCTACGCAGTATTTT. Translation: CASSQDEGLAGATQYF.

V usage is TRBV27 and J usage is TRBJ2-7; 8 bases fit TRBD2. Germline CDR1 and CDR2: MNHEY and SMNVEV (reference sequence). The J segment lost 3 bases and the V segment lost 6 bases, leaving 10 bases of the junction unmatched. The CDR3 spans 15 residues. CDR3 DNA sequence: TGTGCCAGCAGCCCTCGAGCGGGGGCTAACTACGAGCAGTACTTC. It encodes CASSPRAGANYEQYF.

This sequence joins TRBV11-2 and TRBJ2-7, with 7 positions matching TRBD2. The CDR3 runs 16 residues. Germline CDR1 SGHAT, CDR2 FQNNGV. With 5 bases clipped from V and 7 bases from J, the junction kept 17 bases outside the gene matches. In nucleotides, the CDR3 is TGTGCCAGCAGCCGCGGCGGGGGACCCGGCGGGCTAGAGCAGTACTTC. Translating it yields CASSRGGGPGGLEQYF.

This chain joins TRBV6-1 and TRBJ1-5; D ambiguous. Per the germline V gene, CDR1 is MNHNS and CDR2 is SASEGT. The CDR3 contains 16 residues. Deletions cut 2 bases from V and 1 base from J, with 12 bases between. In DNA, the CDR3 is TGTGCCAGCAGTGAAAGGCCGGGGTTGAGCAATCAGCCCCAGCATTTT. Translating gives CASSERPGLSNQPQHF.

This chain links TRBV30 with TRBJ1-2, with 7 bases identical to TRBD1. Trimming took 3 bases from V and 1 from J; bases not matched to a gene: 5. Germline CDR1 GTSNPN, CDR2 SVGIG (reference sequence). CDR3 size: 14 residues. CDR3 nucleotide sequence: TGTGCCTGGAGAGGGACAGTGTTTAACTATGGCTACACCTTC. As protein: CAWRGTVFNYGYTF.

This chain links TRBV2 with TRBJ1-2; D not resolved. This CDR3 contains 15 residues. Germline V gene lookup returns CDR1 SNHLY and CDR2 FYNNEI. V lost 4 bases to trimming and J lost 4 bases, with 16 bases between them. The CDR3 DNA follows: TGTGCCAGCAGTGGCGGGTTGGGCGGCGGCTATGGCTACACCTTC. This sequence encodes CASSGGLGGGYGYTF.

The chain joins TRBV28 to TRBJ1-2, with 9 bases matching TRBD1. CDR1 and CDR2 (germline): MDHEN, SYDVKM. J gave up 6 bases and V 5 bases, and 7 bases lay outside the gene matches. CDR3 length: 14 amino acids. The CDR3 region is CASSDTGGTDGYTF. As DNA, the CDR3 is TGTGCCAGCAGTGATACAGGGGGCACCGATGGCTACACCTTC.

CDR3 nucleotides: TGCGCCAGCAGAGCAGCGGGCACCGGGGAGCTGTTTTTT. Protein: CASRAAGTGELFF. The rearrangement links TRBV5-1 to TRBJ2-2; possible D gene TRBD2, 6 bases. Trimming took 5 bases from V and 4 from J, leaving 9 bases between them. This CDR3 comprises 13 residues. Germline loops: CDR1 SGHRS, CDR2 YFSETQ.

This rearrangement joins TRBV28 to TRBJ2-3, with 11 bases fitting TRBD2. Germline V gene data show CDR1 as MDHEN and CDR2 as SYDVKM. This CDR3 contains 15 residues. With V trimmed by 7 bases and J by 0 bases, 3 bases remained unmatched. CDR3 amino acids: CASTRTSGSTDTQYF. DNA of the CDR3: TGTGCCAGCACGAGGACTAGCGGGAGCACAGATACGCAGTATTTT.

CDR3: CASSGLAGQETQYF. CDR3 nucleotide sequence: TGTGCCAGCAGTGGACTAGCGGGACAAGAGACCCAGTACTTC. The chain carries TRBV2 and TRBJ2-5; 11 nucleotides match TRBD2. Germline CDR1 is SNHLY and CDR2 is FYNNEI. J lost 2 bases, V lost 4 bases, and 0 bases had no gene match. This CDR3 has 14 residues.

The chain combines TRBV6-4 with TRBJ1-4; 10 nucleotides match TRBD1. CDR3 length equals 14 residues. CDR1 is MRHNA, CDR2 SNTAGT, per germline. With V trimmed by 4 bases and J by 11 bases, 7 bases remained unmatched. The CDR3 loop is CASSAPGQGRKLFF. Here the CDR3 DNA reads TGTGCCAGCAGTGCACCGGGACAGGGGAGGAAACTGTTTTTT.

CDR3: CASSPERVGELFF. For the CDR3, the DNA is TGTGCCAGCAGCCCGGAGAGAGTGGGGGAGCTGTTTTTT. The chain has TRBV5-4 and TRBJ2-2, with D uncertain. V lost 4 bases and J 8 bases, leaving 12 bases between the germline ends. The CDR3 is 13 amino acids. In germline, CDR1 is SGHNT, CDR2 YYREEE (reference sequence).

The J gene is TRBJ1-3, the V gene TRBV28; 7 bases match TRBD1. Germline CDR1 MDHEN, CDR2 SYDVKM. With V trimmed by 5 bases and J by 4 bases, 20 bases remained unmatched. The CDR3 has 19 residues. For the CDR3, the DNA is TGTGCCAGCAGTACACCATGGGACAGACCAAGACGGGGAGGAAACACCATATATTTT. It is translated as CASSTPWDRPRRGGNTIYF.

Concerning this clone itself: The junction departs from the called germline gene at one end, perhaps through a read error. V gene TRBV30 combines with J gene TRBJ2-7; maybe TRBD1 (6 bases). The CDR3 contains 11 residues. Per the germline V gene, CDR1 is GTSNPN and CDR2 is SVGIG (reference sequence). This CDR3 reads CAWSVQGRALF. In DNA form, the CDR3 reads TGTGCCTGGAGTGTACAGGGTAGGGCCCTATTC.

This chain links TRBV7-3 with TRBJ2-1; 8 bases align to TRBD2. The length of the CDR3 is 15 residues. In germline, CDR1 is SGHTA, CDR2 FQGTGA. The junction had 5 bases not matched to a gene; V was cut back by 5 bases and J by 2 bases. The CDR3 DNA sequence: TGTGCCAGCAGCCCATTAGCGGGACCCTACAATGAGCAGTTCTTC. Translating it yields CASSPLAGPYNEQFF.

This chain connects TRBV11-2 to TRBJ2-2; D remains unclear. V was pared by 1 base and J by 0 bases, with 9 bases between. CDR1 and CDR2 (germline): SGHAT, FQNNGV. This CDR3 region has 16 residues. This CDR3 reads CASSLVAQTNTGELFF. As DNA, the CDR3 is TGTGCCAGCAGCTTAGTGGCACAGACGAACACCGGGGAGCTGTTTTTT. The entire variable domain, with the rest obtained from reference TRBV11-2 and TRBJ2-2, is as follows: EAGVAQSPRYKIIEKRQSVAFWCNPISGHATLYWYQQILGQGPKLLIQFQNNGVVDDSQLPKDRFSAERLKGVDSTLKIQPAKLEDSAVYLCASSLVAQTNTGELFFGEGSRLTVL.

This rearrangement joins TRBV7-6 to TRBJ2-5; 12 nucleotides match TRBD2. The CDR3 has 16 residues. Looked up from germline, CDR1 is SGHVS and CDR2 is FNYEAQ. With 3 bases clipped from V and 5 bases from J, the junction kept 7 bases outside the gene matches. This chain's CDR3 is CASSFGLAGGRETQYF. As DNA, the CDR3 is TGTGCCAGCAGCTTCGGCCTAGCGGGAGGGCGTGAGACCCAGTACTTC.

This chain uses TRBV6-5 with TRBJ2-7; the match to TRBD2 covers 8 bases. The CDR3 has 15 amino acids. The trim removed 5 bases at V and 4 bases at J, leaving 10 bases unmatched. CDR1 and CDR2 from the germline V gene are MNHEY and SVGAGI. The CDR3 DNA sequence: TGTGCCAGCAGTCCCTCGGGGGGGAGTGGGTACGAGCAGTACTTC. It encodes CASSPSGGSGYEQYF.

The CDR3 spells CASSETAVQPQHF. Written as DNA, the CDR3 is TGTGCCAGCAGTGAAACGGCGGTGCAGCCCCAGCATTTT. The rearrangement uses TRBV6-1 and TRBJ1-5; D is unresolved. Germline CDR1 MNHNS, CDR2 SASEGT. V lost 2 bases to trimming and J lost 7 bases, with 9 bases between them. CDR3 length: 13 amino acids.

For the CDR3, the DNA is TGTGCCAGCAGGACCACGGGGGGCGGCACCGGGGAGCTGTTTTTT. The encoded protein is CASRTTGGGTGELFF. This sequence joins TRBV11-2 and TRBJ2-2; D is possibly TRBD2 (7 bases). From germline, CDR1 is SGHAT and CDR2 FQNNGV. Trimming left V 6 bases short and J 4 bases short, with 15 bases between. CDR3 length: 15 amino acids.

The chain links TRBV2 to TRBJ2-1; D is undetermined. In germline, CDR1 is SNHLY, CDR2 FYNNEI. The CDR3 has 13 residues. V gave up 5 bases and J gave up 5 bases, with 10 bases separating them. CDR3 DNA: TGTGCCAGCAGTCTGAGGTCTGACAATGAGCAGTTCTTC. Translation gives CASSLRSDNEQFF. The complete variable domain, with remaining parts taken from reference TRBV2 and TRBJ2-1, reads EPEVTQTPSHQVTQMGQEVILRCVPISNHLYFYWYRQILGQKVEFLVSFYNNEISEKSEIFDDQFSVERPDGSNFTLKIRSTKLEDSAMYFCASSLRSDNEQFFGPGTRLTVL.

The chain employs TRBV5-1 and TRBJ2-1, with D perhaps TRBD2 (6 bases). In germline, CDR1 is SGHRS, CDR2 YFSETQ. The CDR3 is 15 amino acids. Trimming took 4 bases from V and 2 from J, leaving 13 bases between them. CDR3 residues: CASSARESPYNEQFF. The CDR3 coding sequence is TGCGCCAGCAGCGCTCGGGAGAGCCCCTACAATGAGCAGTTCTTC.

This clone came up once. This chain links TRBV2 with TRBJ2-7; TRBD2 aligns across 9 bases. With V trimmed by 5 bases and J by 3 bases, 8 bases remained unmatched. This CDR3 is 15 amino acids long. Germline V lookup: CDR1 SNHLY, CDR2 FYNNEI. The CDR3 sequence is CASSKQLAGNYEQYF. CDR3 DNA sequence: TGTGCCAGCAGTAAACAGCTAGCGGGAAACTACGAGCAGTACTTC.